This TCR beta chain was sequenced in a study of blood T cell repertoires in COVID-19. Study-wide background: COVID-19 samples, acute and convalescent, were from the United States, Italy and Spain. Sources were T cells, B-cell-depleted T cells, or PBMCs; the material itself was cDNA or gDNA.

The table came from immunoSEQ multiplex PCR; TCRdb's copy has only in-frame clones and leaves some out. Of approximately 52,000 clones listed, roughly 84% are singletons. The count of this clone is one. Looked up from germline, CDR1 is KGHSY and CDR2 is FQNENV. V lost 3 bases and J 9 bases, leaving 9 bases between the germline ends. This CDR3 comprises 12 residues. This sequence was found in a woman of 80 years or more with acute or convalescent COVID-19. Material for sequencing was peripheral blood. This chain links TRBV16 with TRBJ2-1; the D is unclear. The CDR3 reads CASSQVGFEQFF. CDR3 DNA: TGTGCCAGCAGCCAGGTCGGGTTTGAGCAGTTCTTC.